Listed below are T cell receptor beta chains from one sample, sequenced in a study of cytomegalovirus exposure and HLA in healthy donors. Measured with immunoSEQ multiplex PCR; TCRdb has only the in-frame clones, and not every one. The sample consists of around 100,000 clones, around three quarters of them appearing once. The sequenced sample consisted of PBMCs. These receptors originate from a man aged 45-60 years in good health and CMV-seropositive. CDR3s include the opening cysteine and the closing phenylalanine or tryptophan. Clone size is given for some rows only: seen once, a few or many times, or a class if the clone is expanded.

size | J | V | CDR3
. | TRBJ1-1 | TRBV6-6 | CASSDGQGASLGAFF
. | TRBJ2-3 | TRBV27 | CASRLRTSGDTDTQYF
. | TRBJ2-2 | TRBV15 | CATSSYRDTGELFF
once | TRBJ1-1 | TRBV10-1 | CASSQTVNTEAFF
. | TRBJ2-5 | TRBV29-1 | CSVDTNNRVQETQYF
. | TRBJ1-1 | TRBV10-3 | CAISGQATEAFF
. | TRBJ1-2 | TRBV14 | CASSPDRMNYGYTF
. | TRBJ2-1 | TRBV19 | CASSNGRAYNEQFF
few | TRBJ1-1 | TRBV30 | CAWNRDGNTEAFF
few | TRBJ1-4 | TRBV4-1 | CASSPPLTVRSEKLFF
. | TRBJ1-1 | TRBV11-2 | CASSLDLRQTNTEAFF